A single sample is the source of the 23 T cell receptor beta chains below, sequenced in a study of blood T cell repertoires in COVID-19. Clones were read by immunoSEQ multiplex PCR, and TCRdb kept only the in-frame ones, dropping some. The sample lists under 400,000 clones, approximately 88% seen once, with 1.5% to 2% in the top ten. Sequencing input: peripheral blood. The receptors derive from a woman under 40 with COVID-19, enrolled during active disease.

The genes are TRBV11-2 and TRBJ1-1, with TRBD1 as a possible D gene (5 bases). The CDR3 has 13 residues. CDR1 is SGHAT, CDR2 FQNNGV, per germline. Trimming removed 5 bases at V and 4 bases at J, with 11 bases between. The CDR3 DNA sequence: TGTGCCAGCAGCGGGGACTGGGGCACTGAAGCTTTCTTT. Translation gives CASSGDWGTEAFF.

This clone appeared a single time. The chain is built from TRBV19 and TRBJ2-1; maybe TRBD2 (5 bases). V lost 5 bases and J lost 1, with 18 bases in between. This CDR3 is 17 amino acids long. Germline V gives CDR1 LNHDA, CDR2 SQIVND (reference sequence). This CDR3 is CASSLPPERVSYNEQFF. DNA for the CDR3: TGTGCCAGTAGTTTACCTCCCGAGAGGGTTTCCTACAATGAGCAGTTCTTC.

The chain recombines TRBV10-3 with TRBJ1-1; D is unclear. CDR3 length equals 12 residues. V lost 4 bases, J lost 4 bases, and 7 bases lay in between. Germline CDR1 ENHRY, CDR2 SYGVKD. CDR3 in DNA: TGTGCCATCAGTGTCGGTCTCACTGAAGCTTTCTTT. Protein: CAISVGLTEAFF.

This sequence joins TRBV9 and TRBJ1-4; the match to TRBD1 covers 8 bases. Germline lookup yields CDR1 SGDLS and CDR2 YYNGEE. J lost 7 bases, V lost 2 bases, and 4 bases had no gene match. This CDR3 has 14 residues. CDR3 protein: CASSVGQGGEKLFF. As DNA, the CDR3 is TGTGCCAGCAGCGTCGGACAGGGAGGTGAAAAACTGTTTTTT.

The genes are TRBV21-1 and TRBJ1-1; TRBD1 is the table's D call, not checked against the DNA. TRBV21-1 is a documented pseudogene. This CDR3 is built from 16 residues. The DNA of the CDR3 is TGTGCCAGCAGCAACCCGAACAGGGGGCAGAACACTGAAGCTTTCTTT. It encodes CASSNPNRGQNTEAFF.

This chain links TRBV27 with TRBJ2-1, with 12 nucleotides matching TRBD1. Per germline, CDR1 MNHEY and CDR2 SMNVEV (reference sequence). The V and J ends lost 6 bases and 5 bases, in that order; junction bases with no gene match: 8. The CDR3 contains 16 residues. CDR3 region: CASRSVGDRGHNEQFF. CDR3 DNA: TGTGCCAGCAGGTCCGTAGGGGACAGGGGGCACAATGAGCAGTTCTTC.

The V call is TRBV7-2, the J call TRBJ1-2, with D maybe TRBD1 (6 bases). CDR1 and CDR2 (germline): SGHTA, FQGNSA. The CDR3 covers 14 residues. Trimming removed 3 bases from V and 8 bases from J, with 16 bases in between. The CDR3 loop reads CASSLTQGSGGYTF. The CDR3 DNA follows: TGTGCCAGCAGCTTGACCCAGGGGAGTGGAGGCTACACCTTC.

The CDR3 here is CASSTDRSRVEQYF. The CDR3 region has the DNA TGTGCCAGCTCAACGGACAGGTCCCGGGTGGAGCAGTACTTC. The rearrangement links TRBV18 to TRBJ2-7; 7 nucleotides align to TRBD1. V shed 5 bases and J 7 bases; nucleotides not matched to a gene: 11. This CDR3 contains 14 residues. CDR1 and CDR2 from the germline V gene are KGHSH and LQKENI.

The chain carries TRBV12-3 or TRBV12-4 and TRBJ1-1; a possible D gene is TRBD1 (5 bases). The CDR3 runs to 13 residues. V was cut by 8 bases and J by 3 bases, with 13 bases left in between. CDR3 loop: CASLRGGYTEAFF. The CDR3 bases are TGTGCCAGCTTGAGGGGAGGGTACACTGAAGCTTTCTTT.

The gene calls are TRBV5-4 and TRBJ1-1; 11 bases map to TRBD1. This CDR3 comprises 16 residues. The V gene's germline CDR1 is SGHNT and CDR2 YYREEE (reference sequence). The V and J ends lost 4 bases and 0 bases, in that order; junction bases with no gene match: 5. The CDR3 nucleotides read TGTGCCAGCAGCCGGGGACAGGGGGGGATGAACACTGAAGCTTTCTTT. Its protein is CASSRGQGGMNTEAFF.

The chain carries TRBV30 and TRBJ2-1; 13 bases line up with TRBD2. J was trimmed by 6 bases and V by 4 bases; bases with no gene match: 6. Germline loops: CDR1 GTSNPN, CDR2 SVGIG (reference sequence). The CDR3 is 15 residues long. The CDR3 DNA reads as TGTGCCTGGACAGGACTAGCGGGGGCCGTCAATGAGCAGTTCTTC. Translation: CAWTGLAGAVNEQFF.

CDR3: CASSLESRNQPQHF. CDR3 DNA sequence: TGTGCCAGCAGCTTAGAGAGTCGCAATCAGCCCCAGCATTTT. This chain uses TRBV2 with TRBJ1-5; the D is unclear. Trimming stripped 6 bases from V and 2 bases from J, with 11 bases between. CDR3 size: 14 residues. CDR1 is SNHLY, CDR2 FYNNEI, per germline.

The chain combines TRBV5-1 with TRBJ2-2; no clear D gene. CDR3 size: 14 residues. Germline V CDR1 and CDR2: SGHRS, YFSETQ. Trimming stripped 0 bases from V and 6 bases from J, with 9 bases between. CDR3 nucleotides: TGCGCCAGCAGCTTGGAACCTACAGCCGGGGAGCTGTTTTTT. Protein product: CASSLEPTAGELFF.

Concerning this clone itself: One base away lies a much larger clone, so this may be a sequencing read error. V usage is TRBV6-6 and J usage is TRBJ1-5; D gene unclear. Germline CDR1 and CDR2: MNHNY and SVGAGI (reference sequence). The CDR3 is 13 residues long. V shed 0 bases and J shed 6 bases, with 6 bases lying between them. CDR3 sequence: CASSYSSGQPQHF. CDR3 DNA: TGTGCCAGCAGTTACTCATCAGGTCAGCCCCAGCATTTT.

This chain joins TRBV5-1 and TRBJ1-1; 10 bases match TRBD1. The V segment lost 3 bases and the J segment 5 bases; nucleotides outside the gene matches: 10. The CDR3 is 16 amino acids. Looked up from germline, CDR1 is SGHRS and CDR2 is YFSETQ. CDR3 residues: CASSSGDRGLGTEAFF. For the CDR3, the DNA is TGCGCCAGCAGCTCGGGCGACAGGGGGCTGGGTACTGAAGCTTTCTTT.

The chain links TRBV20-1 to TRBJ2-1; TRBD2 aligns across 9 bases. Germline loops: CDR1 DFQATT, CDR2 SNEGSKA (reference sequence). The CDR3 totals 15 residues. The ends lost 3 bases at V and 8 bases at J; junction bases unmatched: 11. CDR3 bases: TGCAGTGCTAGTGTTCTGCGGGGGGGGCTCGATGAGCAGTTCTTC. Its protein product is CSASVLRGGLDEQFF.

V is TRBV5-1 and J is TRBJ1-1, with 12 bases matching TRBD1. V lost 4 bases to trimming and J lost 0 bases; unmatched junction nucleotides: 10. Germline V lookup: CDR1 SGHRS, CDR2 YFSETQ. CDR3 size: 18 residues. The CDR3 region has the DNA TGCGCCAGCAGCAGATCCGGGACAGGGGGCCGTATGAACACTGAAGCTTTCTTT. Translated, it gives CASSRSGTGGRMNTEAFF.

The rearrangement uses TRBV3-1 (or the pseudogene TRBV3-2) and TRBJ1-1; tentatively, D is TRBD1 (5 bases). CDR1 LGHDT and CDR2 YNNKEL come from the germline V gene (reference sequence). V gave up 1 base and J gave up 3 bases, with 12 bases separating them. The CDR3 contains 15 residues. CDR3 in amino acids: CASSQVDKQDTEAFF. CDR3 nucleotides: TGTGCCAGCAGCCAAGTTGACAAACAGGACACTGAAGCTTTCTTT.

The chain is built from TRBV6-5 and TRBJ2-1; 10 nucleotides line up with TRBD2. This CDR3 contains 16 residues. Germline V gives CDR1 MNHEY, CDR2 SVGAGI. The ends lost 2 bases at V and 4 bases at J; junction bases unmatched: 5. CDR3 loop: CASSYGSSGGYNEQFF. CDR3 DNA sequence: TGTGCCAGCAGTTACGGGTCTAGCGGGGGATACAATGAGCAGTTCTTC.

The chain has TRBV5-1 and TRBJ1-5; the D is unclear. V was pared by 0 bases and J by 5 bases, with 6 bases between. Germline CDR1 SGHRS, CDR2 YFSETQ. The CDR3 is made up of 13 amino acids. CDR3 sequence: CASSLAPDQPQHF. The CDR3 bases are TGCGCCAGCAGCTTGGCTCCGGATCAGCCCCAGCATTTT.

This chain links TRBV4-1 with TRBJ1-2, with 9 bases matching TRBD1. With 1 base clipped from V and 10 bases from J, the junction kept 10 bases outside the gene matches. The CDR3 has 15 residues. The V gene's germline CDR1 is MGHRA and CDR2 YSYEKL. CDR3 sequence reads: CASSQGKGQGGSYTF. The DNA of the CDR3 is TGCGCCAGCAGCCAAGGGAAGGGACAGGGAGGCTCCTACACCTTC.

The chain joins TRBV12-3 or TRBV12-4 to TRBJ2-1, with D possibly matching TRBD1 (6 bases). V lost 5 bases, J lost 15 bases, and 17 bases lay in between. CDR3 length equals 12 residues. CDR3 DNA sequence: TGTGCCAGCAGTAACAGACAGGCTGGAAGGTTCTTC. Residues: CASSNRQAGRFF.

The V gene is TRBV4-3, the J gene TRBJ2-5; TRBD2 matches 9 bases. J lost 3 bases, V lost 0 bases, and 2 bases had no gene match. From germline, CDR1 is LGHNA and CDR2 YSLEER. This CDR3 has 15 amino acids. For the CDR3, the DNA is TGCGCCAGCAGCCAAGAGTCTAGCGGGGAAGAGACCCAGTACTTC. Translating gives CASSQESSGEETQYF.